The rows below give T cell receptor beta chains drawn from one sample of a study of identical twins. TCRdb reanalysed the 5' RACE reads using MiXCR and keeps one entry per CDR3 protein. The table shows a few hundred thousand distinct CDR3 sequences, with 18% occurring only once. Sample: naive T cells sorted from blood. These receptors all come from a man aged 45 to 65 in good health. Each CDR3 is given without its conserved first and last residue. Fields, in order: CDR3 protein, D gene, CDR3 length, V gene. D genes are given only for firm matches.

CDR3 protein: SASGGASQETQY; D gene: TRBD2; CDR3 length: 12; V gene: TRBV20-1
CDR3 protein: ASSLVQAGTGELF; D gene: NA; CDR3 length: 13; V gene: TRBV5-1
CDR3 protein: SARDWMGYEQY; D gene: NA; CDR3 length: 11; V gene: TRBV20-1
CDR3 protein: ASSGGRSETQY; D gene: NA; CDR3 length: 11; V gene: TRBV2
CDR3 protein: ASSHGTGRAGANVLT; D gene: TRBD1; CDR3 length: 15; V gene: TRBV4-3
CDR3 protein: ASSVPVWGSTDTQY; D gene: NA; CDR3 length: 14; V gene: TRBV9
CDR3 protein: ASSLWGTEAF; D gene: NA; CDR3 length: 10; V gene: TRBV12-3/TRBV12-4
CDR3 protein: ASSYYPGQVNTEAF; D gene: TRBD1; CDR3 length: 14; V gene: TRBV6-5
CDR3 protein: ASSTIFEQY; D gene: NA; CDR3 length: 9; V gene: TRBV7-8
CDR3 protein: ASRALDLKAKNIQY; D gene: NA; CDR3 length: 14; V gene: TRBV6-2/TRBV6-3